This paragraph covers one T cell receptor beta chain sequence. This clonotype was found many times. What this receptor recognizes is not known. No base qualities exist here, and no much larger clone lies one base off it. CDR1 MNHNS and CDR2 SASEGT are derived from the germline V gene. Cut back by 7 bases and 5 bases, the V and J ends lie 20 bases apart. The CDR3 starts with the cysteine, ends with the phenylalanine, and has 15 residues. Here the CDR3 DNA is all that survives: 45 bases in frame from base 1. This specimen belongs to a study of T cells in Graves' hyperthyroidism and ophthalmopathy (dated by TCRdb to about 2019). Notes on the research overall: Peripheral blood was sampled at the time of initial diagnosis, prior to any treatment. For training and testing, the roughly 100 patients in the discovery cohort were randomly divided in a 7:3 ratio. Following sampling, methimazole starting at 30 mg daily was given to hyperthyroidism patients, and high-dose intravenous methylprednisolone was given to ophthalmopathy patients. An independent validation cohort of under 20 hyperthyroidism patients and about 16 patients who later progressed to ophthalmopathy tested prospective prediction of ophthalmopathy. According to the paper, TCR Vbeta CDR3 sequencing was carried out on some 140 peripheral blood samples, which came from over 40 ophthalmopathy, 70 to 80 hyperthyroidism and approximately 17 progressor patients. Thyroid tissue and blood T-cell repertoires from roughly six Graves' hyperthyroidism patients were also compared in the study. A discovery cohort of around 98 patients, about 44 with Graves' ophthalmopathy and 55 to 65 with stable Graves' hyperthyroidism, was used to find distinguishing TCR V-J signatures. General study outcomes and caveats: A model built on a 13 V-J signature distinguished ophthalmopathy from stable hyperthyroidism, reaching about 88% sensitivity and around 81% specificity in cross-validation and 80%/75% in testing. No statistical method was used to set the sample size in advance, and investigators knew the group allocation. Blood samples also contained most of the expanded thyroid clonotypes (frequency above 0.001), which suggests that blood repertoires may reflect thyroid immune responses. In validation, progression to ophthalmopathy was predicted by the model with 65% to 71% sensitivity and approximately 78% specificity, a median of approximately 7.1 months before onset.

The TCR beta CDR3 regions were amplified from the RNA transcripts. For the first round of RT-PCR on the TCR CDR3, the HTBI primer set was used together with the Qiagen OneStep RT-PCR kit. Libraries were constructed in a second round of multiplex PCR, after which size selection and purification were carried out. Libraries were sequenced paired-end with 100 bp reads on an Illumina HiSeq2000. In the authors' own workflow: SOAPnuke was used to process the raw data, with reads discarded if the reads contained adapters or uncalled bases, had a mean Phred below 15, or lacked an exact constant-primer or identifier match. High-quality paired reads were merged using COPE v1.2.5, and each unique nucleotide sequence was defined as a clonotype. MiTCR v1.1 was used to align the clonotypes against IMGT TRBV, TRBD and TRBJ reference segments. Analysis was restricted to V-J combinations with a frequency above 0.0001, which covered about 99% of repertoires. A TCS score was defined as the ratio between F50 (clonal expansion) and ExV (chaos), using BLOSUM62-based TCRdist between CDR3 peptides within each V-J. Welch's t-statistics and random forest reduced fewer than 550 V-J features to some 14, which were used in a naive Bayes classifier (R e1071). TCRdb took the public reads, trimmed them with fastp at Q25, ran MiXCR for clone calling and kept in-frame beta chains. CDR3 protein sequences are deduplicated, and each keeps its most common genes and DNA. These V and J calls rely on TCRdb rather than the paper's analysis. The sample table contains 500,000 or so distinct CDR3 sequences; only one count was recorded for under 20% of them. Jointly, the top ten make up 15% to 20% of the sample.

In the ophthalmopathy patients, disease was moderately to severely active, with a Clinical Activity Score of 3 or more, a NOSPECS grade of 4 or more, and a duration of less than 3 months. Exclusion was applied to patients with uncontrolled infections, other autoimmune diseases, pregnancy or lactation. Diagnoses relied on clinical symptoms, serum thyroxine and TRAb, thyroid ultrasound and orbital computed tomography. PBMCs were isolated from 7.5 to 10 ml of fresh peripheral blood by Ficoll-Paque density gradient centrifugation. Trizol reagent was used to extract total RNA, and RNA quality was then checked on an Agilent 2100 Bioanalyzer.

This sequence uses TRBV6-1 and TRBJ2-5; the D segment cannot be called with confidence. Sequencing used blood. The TCR was taken from a young woman with Graves' ophthalmopathy. The DNA reads as follows: TGTGCCAGCACCGAAGGCCAGGCGTCCTTCGAGACCCAGTACTTC. This gives the protein CASTEGQASFETQYF.